This T cell receptor (beta chain) is drawn from a study of shared clonotypes between healthy human individuals. For this clone: Its antigen is undetermined. The CDR3 end shows no conserved phenylalanine or tryptophan, and so a read error is likely. The limits of the CDR3 on the DNA are not certain, so only TCRdb's listed CDR3 is given.

Every donor, a Caucasian adult, lived in Nashville, Tennessee. Germline CDR1 and CDR2: MDHEN and SYDVKM. The CDR3 is 11 amino acids long, termini counted. General study results and limits: In this cohort, only blood was sampled, and tissue repertoires likely differ. Naive subsets typically showed greater estimated richness than memory subsets. Non-shared clonotypes had lower generation probabilities than those shared by all four donors.

Repertoires were generated with immunoSEQ multiplex PCR, while TCRdb's copy carries only in-frame clones and drops some. The repertoire holds about 1 million clones, with roughly 80% as singletons. The chain has TRBV28 and TRBJ1-1. This sequence was found in a man between 18 and 35 years old in good health. Sequenced sample: memory CD4+ T cells sorted from blood. As to subset: CD45RA-negative fraction. The CDR3 loop reads CASQGAGGEAI.